This TCR beta chain was retrieved from a study of T cells in localized non-small cell lung cancer. Study conclusions and caveats: A raised T cell density in blood coincided with lengthier overall survival. Adjacent uninvolved lung tissue had the highest T cell clonality, exceeding tumor. Adjacent lung tissue had a median about 50 of the top 100 clones found in the tumor.

Measured with immunoSEQ multiplex PCR; TCRdb has only the in-frame clones, and not every one. The repertoire holds around 50,000 clones, with roughly 85% as singletons. The trim removed 4 bases at V and 5 bases at J, leaving 10 bases unmatched. The CDR3 runs 15 residues. CDR1 and CDR2 (germline): SGHRS, YFSETQ. For this clone: Its cognate antigen is unknown.

J is TRBJ2-3 and V is TRBV5-1; 7 bases map to TRBD2. The source of this sequence is a woman aged 35-75 years with stage I lung adenocarcinoma. The sample was peripheral blood, taken before any cancer treatment. This CDR3 reads CASSPEGGVIDTQYF. The CDR3 coding sequence is TGCGCCAGCAGCCCGGAGGGAGGGGTGATAGATACGCAGTATTTT.